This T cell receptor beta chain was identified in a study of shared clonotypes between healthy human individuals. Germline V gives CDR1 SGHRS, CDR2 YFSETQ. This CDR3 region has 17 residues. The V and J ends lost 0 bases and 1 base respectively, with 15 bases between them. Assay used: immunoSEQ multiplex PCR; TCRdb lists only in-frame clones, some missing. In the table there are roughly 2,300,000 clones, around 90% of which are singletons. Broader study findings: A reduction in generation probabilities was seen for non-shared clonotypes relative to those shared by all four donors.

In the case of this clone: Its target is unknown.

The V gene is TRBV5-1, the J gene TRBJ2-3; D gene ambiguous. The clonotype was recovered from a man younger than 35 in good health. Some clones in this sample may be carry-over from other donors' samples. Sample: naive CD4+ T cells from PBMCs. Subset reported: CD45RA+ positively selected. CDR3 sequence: CASSLGVGPGRTDTQYF. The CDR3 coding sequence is TGCGCCAGCAGCTTGGGGGTGGGCCCAGGACGCACAGATACGCAGTATTTT.